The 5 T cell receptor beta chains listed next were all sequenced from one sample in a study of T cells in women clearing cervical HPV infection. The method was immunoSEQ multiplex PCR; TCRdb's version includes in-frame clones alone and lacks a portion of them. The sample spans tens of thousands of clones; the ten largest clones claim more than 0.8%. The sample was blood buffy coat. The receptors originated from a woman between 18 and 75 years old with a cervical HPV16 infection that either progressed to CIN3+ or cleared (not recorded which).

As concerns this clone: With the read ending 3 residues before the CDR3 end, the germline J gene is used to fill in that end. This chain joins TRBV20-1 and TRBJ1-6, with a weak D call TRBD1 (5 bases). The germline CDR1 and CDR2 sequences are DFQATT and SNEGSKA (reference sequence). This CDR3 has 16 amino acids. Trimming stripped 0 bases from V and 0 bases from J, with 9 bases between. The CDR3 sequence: CSARDQGVSYNSPLHF. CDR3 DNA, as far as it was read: TGCAGTGCTAGAGATCAAGGGGTCTCCTATAATTCACCC.

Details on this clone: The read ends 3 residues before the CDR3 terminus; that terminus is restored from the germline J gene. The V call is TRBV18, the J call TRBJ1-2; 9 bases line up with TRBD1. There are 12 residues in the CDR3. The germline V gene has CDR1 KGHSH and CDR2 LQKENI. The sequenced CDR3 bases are TGTGCCAGCTCACCGGGGGACAGGGAC. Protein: CASSPGDRD. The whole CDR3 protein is CASSPGDRDYTF.

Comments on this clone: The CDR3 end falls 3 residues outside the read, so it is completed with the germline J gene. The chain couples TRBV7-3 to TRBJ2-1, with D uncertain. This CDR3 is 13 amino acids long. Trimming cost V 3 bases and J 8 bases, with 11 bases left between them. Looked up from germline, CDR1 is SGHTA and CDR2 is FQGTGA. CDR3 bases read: TGTGCCAGCAGCTTCGACCCCGGGTATGAG. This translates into CASSFDPGYE. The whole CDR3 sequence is CASSFDPGYEQFF.

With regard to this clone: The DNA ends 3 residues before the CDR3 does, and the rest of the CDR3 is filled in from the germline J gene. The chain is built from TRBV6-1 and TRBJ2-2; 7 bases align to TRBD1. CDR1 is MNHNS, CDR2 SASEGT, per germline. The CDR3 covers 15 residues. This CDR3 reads CASSGTGGYNSPLFF. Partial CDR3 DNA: TGTGCCAGCAGTGGGACAGGTGGATATAATTCACCG.

CDR3: CSARATGSGNQPQHF. The part of the CDR3 DNA that was read is TGCAGTGCTAGAGCTACGGGGAGTGGCAATCAGCCC. The chain links TRBV20-1 to TRBJ1-5, with no clear D. The read finishes 3 residues shy of the CDR3 end, and the germline J gene is used to complete it. Germline values: CDR1 DFQATT, CDR2 SNEGSKA (reference sequence). V lost 1 base and J lost 2, with 12 bases in between. This CDR3 has 15 amino acids.